Ten or more counts support the clone carrying this T cell receptor (beta chain). What it recognizes is unknown. The V end lost 1 base, the J end lost 6 bases, and 11 bases lay between the germline ends. The CDR3 runs 14 residues. CDR1 and CDR2 from the germline V gene are SEHNR and FQNEAQ (reference sequence). The sample comes from a study of T cells in Graves' hyperthyroidism and ophthalmopathy. Study-level results: Ophthalmopathy got predicted by the model a median roughly 6.1 months before its onset.

Amplified TCR beta CDR3 regions came from RNA transcripts. The primer set for the first-round RT-PCR of the TCR CDR3 was HTBI. One entry per CDR3 protein results from TCRdb running MiXCR on the multiplex PCR reads. The sample has around 600,000 distinct CDR3 sequences, about 14% seen once. Sequences were obtained from blood. The TCR comes from a woman aged 45-60 years with Graves' ophthalmopathy. This chain uses TRBV7-9 with TRBJ2-3, with no clear D. CDR3 nucleotides: TGTGCCAGCAGCTTAGGTCTAGGTCTGGATACGCAGTATTTT. This translates into CASSLGLGLDTQYF. Full variable domain (rest looked up from reference TRBV7-9 and TRBJ2-3): DTGVSQNPRHKITKRGQNVTFRCDPISEHNRLYWYRQTLGQGPEFLTYFQNEAQLEKSRLLSDRFSAERPKGSFSTLEIQRTEQGDSAMYLCASSLGLGLDTQYFGPGTRLTVL.